The 9 T cell receptor beta chains in this list originate from one sample, sequenced in a study of spatial heterogeneity in lung cancer (dated by TCRdb to about 2019). Receptor libraries were prepared by 5' RACE. The sequencer was a NextSeq 500. TCRdb took the public reads, trimmed them with fastp at Q25, ran MiXCR for clone calling and kept in-frame beta chains. All rows with the same CDR3 protein become a single entry with the most common DNA and genes. A total of 9,500 to 15,000 distinct CDR3 sequences appear in this sample, about 6.2% of them only once. About 9.3% of the sample belongs to the ten largest clones. Per the publication, the time point label means: sample taken at primary tumor resection. TCR sequencing used whole RNA extracted from tumor and nontumor lung tissue, or from cryopreserved PBMC samples, without cell sorting. Sample: normal lung tissue next to the tumor, taken at surgery. The receptors were sampled from a male donor with early-stage non-small cell lung cancer.

There are many counts of this clonotype. The rearrangement joins TRBV20-1 to TRBJ2-5, with a possible D match to TRBD1 (5 bases). The CDR3 loop spans 12 amino acids. Between the trimmed V and J ends, which lost 8 bases and 1 base, there was a span of 11 bases. Germline V CDR1 and CDR2: DFQATT, SNEGSKA (reference sequence). The CDR3 region is CSFGRVQETQYF. The CDR3 DNA follows: TGCAGTTTTGGCAGGGTCCAAGAGACCCAGTACTTC.

This clonotype was recorded at least ten times. V and J are TRBV5-4 and TRBJ2-1; TRBD1 matches at 7 bases. Germline loops: CDR1 SGHNT, CDR2 YYREEE (reference sequence). Germline trimming cut 4 bases from V and 2 bases from J; bases unmatched to any gene: 9. CDR3 size: 16 residues. The CDR3 bases are TGTGCCAGCAGCAAGCCGCGACAGGGCACCTACAATGAGCAGTTCTTC. It translates to CASSKPRQGTYNEQFF.

Many counts were recorded for this clonotype. The CDR3 here is CSVLDRGRLETQYF. Written as DNA, the CDR3 is TGCAGCGTCCTGGACAGGGGGCGATTAGAGACCCAGTACTTC. The chain joins TRBV29-1 to TRBJ2-5; 11 bases line up with TRBD1. J lost 4 bases, V lost 6 bases, and 7 bases had no gene match. Germline assignment: CDR1 SQVTM and CDR2 ANQGSEA. The CDR3 is 14 residues long.

This clonotype has a count of ten or more. The gene calls are TRBV5-1 and TRBJ1-1; D is unclear. The CDR3 spans 14 residues. The V end lost 0 bases, the J end lost 5 bases, and 11 bases lay between the germline ends. The germline V gene encodes CDR1 SGHRS and CDR2 YFSETQ. In nucleotides, the CDR3 is TGCGCCAGCAGCTTGGATCGGTCTAGGACTGAAGCTTTCTTT. It encodes CASSLDRSRTEAFF.

This clonotype has ten or more counts. The chain joins TRBV4-2 to TRBJ2-7; 8 bases match TRBD2. CDR1 and CDR2 (germline): LGHNA, YNFKEQ. After removal of 4 bases from V and 6 bases from J, the junction contained 14 bases not matched to a gene. This CDR3 comprises 16 residues. The CDR3 nucleotides read TGTGCCAGCAGCCCTTTTCGAGGAGCGGGAGTAGGCGAGCAGTACTTC. Protein product: CASSPFRGAGVGEQYF.

The chain employs TRBV7-9 and TRBJ2-7; possible D gene TRBD2, 5 bases. The CDR3 length is 11 residues. V was cut by 1 base and J by 7 bases, with 5 bases left in between. Germline V gene lookup returns CDR1 SEHNR and CDR2 FQNEAQ (reference sequence). CDR3 residues: CASSLGEEQYF. Written as DNA, the CDR3 is TGTGCCAGCAGCTTAGGGGAGGAGCAGTACTTC.

This clonotype was observed at least ten times. V is TRBV7-9 and J is TRBJ2-7, with 10 bases matching TRBD2. With 5 bases clipped from V and 1 base from J, the junction kept 8 bases outside the gene matches. Looked up from germline, CDR1 is SEHNR and CDR2 is FQNEAQ (reference sequence). The CDR3 is 16 amino acids. The CDR3 loop is CASSHPRTSGSYEQYF. The CDR3 bases are TGTGCCAGCAGCCATCCCCGGACTAGCGGATCCTACGAGCAGTACTTC.

This clonotype is medium-sized (0.01 to 0.1%) by share. The chain combines TRBV19 with TRBJ2-3, with 7 positions matching TRBD2. The CDR3 sequence is 15 residues long. Losses at the gene ends were 5 bases for V and 3 bases for J; bases not matched to a gene: 8. From germline, CDR1 is LNHDA and CDR2 SQIVND (reference sequence). CDR3 DNA sequence: TGTGCCAGTAGTGGGTCCAGCGGGACTACAGATACGCAGTATTTT. This translates into CASSGSSGTTDTQYF.

By share, this clonotype counts as medium-sized. The chain carries TRBV29-1 and TRBJ2-7; the D gene is possibly TRBD1 (6 bases). Germline V gene lookup returns CDR1 SQVTM and CDR2 ANQGSEA. The length of the CDR3 is 13 residues. V was trimmed by 1 base and J by 2 bases, leaving 9 bases between them. The CDR3 is CSVEGRGPYEQYF. The CDR3 region has the DNA TGCAGCGTTGAAGGCAGGGGCCCCTACGAGCAGTACTTC.